Listed below are T cell receptor beta chains from one sample, sequenced in a study of Graves' ophthalmopathy and Graves' hyperthyroidism. TCRdb fed the multiplex PCR reads into MiXCR, producing one record per CDR3 protein. This table holds over a million distinct CDR3 sequences, about 38% found once. Sequenced input: peripheral blood or thyroid tissue (not recorded which). These receptors were taken from an adult man with Graves' hyperthyroidism. Each CDR3 is given with its conserved first and last residue. A D gene is named only where the DNA matches it firmly. Clone size, where shown, is once, few, many, or a class for clones that have expanded.

D gene,clone size,V gene,J gene,CDR3 length,CDR3 DNA,CDR3 protein
.,many,TRBV11-2,TRBJ1-1,13,TGTGCCAGCAGCCCCCTCCCGTCCACTGAAGCTTTCTTT,CASSPLPSTEAFF
.,.,TRBV7-9,TRBJ1-1,14,TGTGCCAGCGGGGGCGGACGCCTCGATACTGAAGCTTTCTTT,CASGGGRLDTEAFF
.,.,TRBV15,TRBJ1-2,13,TGTGCCACCAGATTAACAGGAGCTAATGGCTACACCTTC,CATRLTGANGYTF
.,.,TRBV14,TRBJ1-4,16,TGTGCCAGCAGCTTGGGATCGGGGGTAGCTAATGAAAAACTGTTTTTT,CASSLGSGVANEKLFF
.,many,TRBV20-1,TRBJ1-4,11,TGCAGTGCAAACAGTAATGAAAAACTGTTTTTT,CSANSNEKLFF
.,.,TRBV7-9,TRBJ2-7,15,TGTGCCAGCAGCCTAGCCCAGGGGTCCTTCTACGAGCAGTACTTC,CASSLAQGSFYEQYF
TRBD1,many,TRBV20-1,TRBJ2-7,14,TGCAGTGCCCCCGGGACAGGGGCCTCCTACGAGCAGTACTTC,CSAPGTGASYEQYF
.,.,TRBV10-3,TRBJ2-7,15,TGTGCCATCAGTGCACTAACGGGGGCCTCCTACGAGCAGTACTTC,CAISALTGASYEQYF
.,.,TRBV2,TRBJ1-2,14,TGTGCCAGCAGTGAATTCGCAGGGCACTATGGCTACACCTTC,CASSEFAGHYGYTF
.,.,TRBV19,TRBJ2-7,13,TGTGCCAGCAGTTACCGGGCAGTTGACGAGCGGTACTTC,CASSYRAVDERYF
.,.,TRBV2,TRBJ2-2,8,TGTGCCAGCAGGGGACAGTTTTTT,CASRGQFF
.,.,TRBV20-1,TRBJ2-5,12,TGCAGTGCGAGTGGGAGCGCAGAGACCCAGTACTTC,CSASGSAETQYF
.,few,TRBV29-1,TRBJ1-1,12,TGCAGCGTTGATCGGCCGAAAGGCGGTGCTTTCTTT,CSVDRPKGGAFF
TRBD1,many,TRBV20-1,TRBJ1-2,14,TGCAGTGCTAGAGCACAGGGGGCACACTATGGCTACACCTTC,CSARAQGAHYGYTF
.,many,TRBV13,TRBJ2-2,13,TGTGCCAGCTCAGGGCCGGGCACCGGGGAGCTGTTTTTT,CASSGPGTGELFF
.,many,TRBV5-8,TRBJ1-1,13,TGTGCCAGGGGGAACAGTTGGAACACTGAAGCTTTCTTT,CARGNSWNTEAFF